This TCR beta chain came from a study of beta chain features in type 1 diabetes. V gave up 4 bases and J gave up 4 bases, with 15 bases separating them. The CDR3 extends over 15 amino acids. Looked up from germline, CDR1 is SGHAT and CDR2 is FQNNGV. Findings of the study overall: Patients with Type 1 diabetes showed moderately but significantly shorter TCRB CDR3s in all four CD4+ subsets.

The count of this clone is one. What it binds is not known. Isolated RNA was reverse transcribed in full, so expressed TCRB transcripts were sequenced. The protocol was immunoSEQ multiplex PCR, while the TCRdb copy is restricted to in-frame clones and leaves out a portion. The sample holds 150,000 to 200,000 clones; roughly 60% are singletons and the top ten take roughly 0.092%. The chain uses TRBV11-2 and TRBJ2-3, with unresolved D. Specimen: naive CD4+ T cells from blood. The TCR originated in a man aged 30-40 years with type 1 diabetes. The CDR3 sequence is CASSSRISQPDTQYF. The CDR3 nucleotides are TGTGCCAGCAGCTCAAGAATATCACAACCAGATACGCAGTATTTT. The full variable domain, with the rest looked up from reference TRBV11-2 and TRBJ2-3, is EAGVAQSPRYKIIEKRQSVAFWCNPISGHATLYWYQQILGQGPKLLIQFQNNGVVDDSQLPKDRFSAERLKGVDSTLKIQPAKLEDSAVYLCASSSRISQPDTQYFGPGTRLTVL.